Shown below are 29 T cell receptor beta chains from a single sample sequenced in a study of beta chain features in type 1 diabetes. The authors reverse transcribed all of the isolated RNA, so sequencing captured expressed TCRB transcripts. The table came from immunoSEQ multiplex PCR; TCRdb's copy has only in-frame clones and leaves some out. The sample shows 140,000 to 150,000 clones, 40% to 60% of them seen only once. Input material: Tregs from blood. These receptors were obtained from a man aged 18 to 30 in good health.

This chain connects TRBV6-6 to TRBJ2-2; D is perhaps TRBD2 (5 bases). The CDR3 has 15 residues. The V end was cut by 3 bases, the J end by 6 bases, with 14 bases between. CDR1 and CDR2 (germline): MNHNY, SVGAGI (reference sequence). CDR3 in amino acids: CASSYLLSVSGELFF. CDR3 nucleotide sequence: TGTGCCAGCAGTTATCTTCTTAGCGTCTCCGGGGAGCTGTTTTTT.

This clone turned up a few times. The rearrangement links TRBV28 to TRBJ2-7; D call uncertain. The CDR3 is made up of 12 amino acids. V gave up 7 bases and J gave up 2 bases, with 9 bases separating them. The germline CDR1 and CDR2 sequences are MDHEN and SYDVKM. The CDR3, as DNA: TGTGCCAGCATGCAGGTAGCCTACGAGCAGTACTTC. It encodes CASMQVAYEQYF.

V usage is TRBV5-1 and J usage is TRBJ1-2; no definite D call. This CDR3 contains 14 residues. V dropped 0 bases and J dropped 0 bases, with 6 bases sitting between them. In germline, CDR1 is SGHRS, CDR2 YFSETQ. CDR3 loop: CASSLDTTNYGYTF. The CDR3 DNA is TGCGCCAGCAGCTTGGACACCACTAACTATGGCTACACCTTC.

J is TRBJ1-5 and V is TRBV19; D unclear. CDR3 length: 16 amino acids. Per germline, CDR1 LNHDA and CDR2 SQIVND (reference sequence). V was shortened by 3 bases and J by 6 bases, with 18 bases between the two germline ends. The DNA of the CDR3 is TGTGCCAGTAGTATCGCTGCGAGGGCAGGAGGTCAGCCCCAGCATTTT. This gives the protein CASSIAARAGGQPQHF.

This chain uses TRBV6-6 with TRBJ1-5; a weak D match, TRBD1 (5 bases). Germline CDR1 and CDR2: MNHNY and SVGAGI (reference sequence). V lost 6 bases and J lost 7, with 19 bases in between. This CDR3 spans 15 amino acids. CDR3 DNA: TGTGCCAGCAGCCCATGGGGGGGGAGGAGGCAGCCCCAGCATTTT. Amino acids: CASSPWGGRRQPQHF.

CDR3 region: CASSIRDNEAFF. CDR3 nucleotide sequence: TGTGCCAGCTCCATCCGGGACAATGAAGCTTTCTTT. The chain links TRBV18 to TRBJ1-1, with D possibly TRBD1 on 6 matching bases. Trimming took off 6 bases at V and 7 bases at J, with 12 bases between the two ends. This CDR3 is built from 12 residues. The germline V gene encodes CDR1 KGHSH and CDR2 LQKENI.

This clone was recorded a few times. The chain links TRBV20-1 to TRBJ1-2; TRBD1 is a possible D gene (5 bases). V lost 1 base, J lost 6 bases, and 6 bases lay in between. Germline-derived CDR1 and CDR2 are DFQATT and SNEGSKA (reference sequence). The CDR3 has 11 amino acids. The CDR3 loop reads CSARGGNGYTF. In nucleotides, the CDR3 is TGCAGTGCTAGAGGGGGCAATGGCTACACCTTC.

A single count supports this clone. V is TRBV7-3 and J is TRBJ2-5; D is uncertain. The J call may be in error: the DNA end matches TRBJ2-7 better. There are 13 residues in the CDR3. Germline assignment: CDR1 SGHTA and CDR2 FQGTGA. In nucleotides, the CDR3 is TGTGCCAGCAGCTTAACGAACTCCTACGAGCAGTACTTC. This encodes CASSLTNSYEQYF.

The chain couples TRBV7-3 to TRBJ2-2, with D unresolved. V was cut by 5 bases and J by 4 bases, with 11 bases left in between. From germline, CDR1 is SGHTA and CDR2 FQGTGA. This CDR3 has 14 amino acids. The CDR3 coding sequence is TGTGCCAGCAGCCCAACTCGCGGCACCGGGGAGCTGTTTTTT. It encodes CASSPTRGTGELFF.

This chain uses TRBV6-1 with TRBJ2-3; unclear D gene. The CDR3 runs to 14 residues. CDR1 is MNHNS, CDR2 SASEGT, per germline. Trimming removed 7 bases from V and 0 bases from J, with 11 bases in between. The CDR3 DNA is TGTGCCAGCAAGAATAGCCTTAGCACAGATACGCAGTATTTT. Its protein is CASKNSLSTDTQYF.

V is TRBV7-9 and J is TRBJ2-6; possible D gene TRBD2, 6 bases. V was trimmed by 2 bases and J by 0 bases, leaving 8 bases between them. The germline gives CDR1 SEHNR, CDR2 FQNEAQ (reference sequence). The CDR3 loop spans 16 amino acids. CDR3 amino acids: CASSLSGVSGANVLTF. The CDR3 DNA follows: TGTGCCAGCAGCTTATCGGGGGTCTCTGGGGCCAACGTCCTGACTTTC. The entire variable domain, with the rest obtained from reference TRBV7-9 and TRBJ2-6, is as follows: DTGVSQNPRHKITKRGQNVTFRCDPISEHNRLYWYRQTLGQGPEFLTYFQNEAQLEKSRLLSDRFSAERPKGSFSTLEIQRTEQGDSAMYLCASSLSGVSGANVLTFGAGSRLTVL.

V and J are TRBV13 and TRBJ2-1; possibly TRBD2 for D (6 bases). Trimming shortened V by 5 bases and J by 8 bases, and 19 bases separated the two germline ends. The CDR3 is made up of 15 amino acids. The germline V gene has CDR1 PRHDT and CDR2 FYEKMQ (reference sequence). Here the CDR3 reads CASSPWRGGIDEQFF. The CDR3 DNA reads as TGTGCCAGCAGCCCCTGGCGTGGGGGGATCGATGAGCAGTTCTTC.

The genes are TRBV4-1 and TRBJ2-1, with 11 bases matching TRBD2. The V gene's germline CDR1 is MGHRA and CDR2 YSYEKL. The J segment lost 6 bases and the V segment lost 3 bases, leaving 10 bases of the junction unmatched. CDR3 length equals 17 residues. CDR3 amino acids: CASSHPPTTSGINEQFF. Written as DNA, the CDR3 is TGCGCCAGCAGCCATCCCCCGACGACTAGCGGGATCAATGAGCAGTTCTTC.

V usage is TRBV4-2 and J usage is TRBJ2-4; 7 bases are shared with TRBD1. The CDR3 covers 15 residues. Germline CDR1 LGHNA, CDR2 YNFKEQ. V lost 0 bases and J lost 4; bases outside the gene matches: 3. The DNA of the CDR3 is TGTGCCAGCAGCCAAGAGTGGGGACAGAAAAACATTCAGTACTTC. Protein product: CASSQEWGQKNIQYF.

The chain combines TRBV7-2 with TRBJ1-1; TRBD1 aligns across 9 bases. V lost 5 bases to trimming and J lost 4 bases; unmatched junction nucleotides: 2. This CDR3 is 13 amino acids long. CDR1 is SGHTA, CDR2 FQGNSA, per germline. CDR3 nucleotides: TGTGCCAGCAGCCGGGACAGGGTCACTGAAGCTTTCTTT. Translated: CASSRDRVTEAFF. The entire variable domain, with the rest obtained from reference TRBV7-2 and TRBJ1-1, is as follows: GAGVSQSPSNKVTEKGKDVELRCDPISGHTALYWYRQSLGQGLEFLIYFQGNSAPDKSGLPSDRFSAERTGGSVSTLTIQRTQQEDSAVYLCASSRDRVTEAFFGQGTRLTVV.

This clone was detected a few times. The V call is TRBV18, the J call TRBJ2-5; perhaps TRBD2 as D (5 bases). The CDR3 totals 14 residues. The ends were cut back, 3 bases at V and 2 bases at J, with 10 bases in the middle. Germline V lookup: CDR1 KGHSH, CDR2 LQKENI. The CDR3 coding sequence is TGTGCCAGCTCACCGCGGGCAAATCAAGAGACCCAGTACTTC. It is translated as CASSPRANQETQYF.

The chain is built from TRBV4-2 and TRBJ2-7, with TRBD2 matching over 8 bases. Germline-derived CDR1 and CDR2 are LGHNA and YNFKEQ. V lost 3 bases to trimming and J lost 0 bases; unmatched junction nucleotides: 16. CDR3 length equals 19 residues. The CDR3 reads CASSHPRGGVTESSYEQYF. CDR3 in DNA: TGTGCCAGCAGCCACCCACGGGGGGGGGTTACAGAGAGCTCCTACGAGCAGTACTTC.

The V gene is TRBV7-2, the J gene TRBJ2-7; D gene uncertain. The germline CDR1 and CDR2 sequences are SGHTA and FQGNSA. The V gene lost 3 bases and the J gene lost 4 bases, with 16 bases spanning the gap. The CDR3 has 15 amino acids. The CDR3 here is CASSLEPGAVYEQYF. The CDR3 coding sequence is TGTGCCAGCAGCTTGGAGCCGGGTGCGGTTTACGAGCAGTACTTC.

The V gene is TRBV10-3, the J gene TRBJ2-3, with TRBD2 identical over 8 bases. V lost 10 bases to trimming and J lost 3 bases; unmatched junction nucleotides: 6. Germline CDR1 ENHRY, CDR2 SYGVKD. The CDR3 is 13 amino acids. For the CDR3, the DNA is TGTGCCACCGGGGGGGGCAGGACAGATACGCAGTATTTT. Translating gives CATGGGRTDTQYF.

This sequence joins TRBV5-6 and TRBJ2-7; TRBD2 is a possible D gene (5 bases). Germline assignment: CDR1 SGHDT and CDR2 YYEEEE. The CDR3 covers 14 residues. V was shortened by 2 bases and J by 2 bases, with 11 bases between the two germline ends. This CDR3 reads CASSFGRVTYEQYF. As DNA, the CDR3 is TGTGCCAGCAGCTTCGGGCGGGTCACCTACGAGCAGTACTTC.

This clone was observed a handful of times. This chain joins TRBV21-1 and TRBJ2-7; the D segment call TRBD1 is taken from the table without a DNA check. TRBV21-1 represents a pseudogene. CDR3 length: 11 amino acids. CDR3 nucleotide sequence: TGTGCCAGCAAGGACAGGAGCGAGCAGTACTTC. The encoded protein is CASKDRSEQYF.

The chain recombines TRBV4-2 with TRBJ1-4, with TRBD1 identical over 8 bases. Trimming took 1 base from V and 10 from J; bases not matched to a gene: 5. Germline-derived CDR1 and CDR2 are LGHNA and YNFKEQ. The CDR3 loop spans 14 amino acids. The CDR3 bases are TGTGCCAGCAGCCAAGTCGAACAGGGGGTAAAACTGTTTTTT. It is translated as CASSQVEQGVKLFF.

This clone was recorded a few times. The chain is built from TRBV5-4 and TRBJ2-5; tentatively, D is TRBD2 (5 bases). Per germline, CDR1 SGHNT and CDR2 YYREEE (reference sequence). Trimming took off 3 bases at V and 5 bases at J, with 14 bases between the two ends. CDR3 length: 14 residues. DNA of the CDR3: TGTGCCAGCAGCTCTGGGAACGGCGGGGAGACCCAGTACTTC. The encoded protein is CASSSGNGGETQYF.

This clone has only one observation. This chain uses TRBV5-1 with TRBJ2-2; D is unresolved. With 1 base removed from V and 1 base from J, the gap between germline ends came to 8 bases. Germline V lookup: CDR1 SGHRS, CDR2 YFSETQ. The CDR3 runs to 15 residues. For the CDR3, the DNA is TGCGCCAGCAGCTTGTTTGTACAGAACACCGGGGAGCTGTTTTTT. Translation: CASSLFVQNTGELFF. Combining the CDR3 with reference TRBV5-1 and TRBJ2-2 gives the whole variable domain KAGVTQTPRYLIKTRGQQVTLSCSPISGHRSVSWYQQTPGQGLQFLFEYFSETQRNKGNFPGRFSGRQFSNSRSEMNVSTLELGDSALYLCASSLFVQNTGELFFGEGSRLTVL.

This CDR3 reads CASSRAGGYNEQFF. DNA for the CDR3: TGTGCCAGCAGTCGGGCAGGGGGATACAATGAGCAGTTCTTC. The genes are TRBV6-1 and TRBJ2-1; 7 bases map to TRBD1. The junction had 5 bases not matched to a gene; V was cut back by 5 bases and J by 4 bases. CDR3 length equals 14 residues. Germline CDR1 is MNHNS and CDR2 is SASEGT.

This CDR3 is CASSLAGQGSYTF. CDR3 DNA sequence: TGTGCCAGCAGCTTAGCGGGGCAGGGATCTTACACCTTC. This chain joins TRBV7-2 and TRBJ1-2; the D gene is possibly TRBD1 (5 bases). This CDR3 comprises 13 residues. V gave up 0 bases and J gave up 11 bases, with 13 bases separating them. Germline V gene sequence: CDR1 SGHTA, CDR2 FQGNSA.

The chain recombines TRBV10-3 with TRBJ2-1; 10 bases line up with TRBD2. The germline V gene encodes CDR1 ENHRY and CDR2 SYGVKD. The CDR3 totals 16 residues. With V trimmed by 4 bases and J by 5 bases, 8 bases remained unmatched. CDR3: CAISVASGGAHNEQFF. CDR3 DNA sequence: TGTGCCATCAGTGTGGCTAGCGGGGGAGCACACAATGAGCAGTTCTTC.

V gene TRBV19 combines with J gene TRBJ2-2; 9 nucleotides align to TRBD1. The germline V gene encodes CDR1 LNHDA and CDR2 SQIVND (reference sequence). J lost 4 bases, V lost 2 bases, and 5 bases had no gene match. The CDR3 covers 16 residues. The CDR3: CASSIPGTGITGELFF. The DNA for the CDR3 is TGTGCCAGTAGTATACCAGGGACAGGGATCACCGGGGAGCTGTTTTTT.

The V and J genes are TRBV6-6 and TRBJ2-5, with TRBD1 matching over 8 bases. Near its end, the DNA agrees better with TRBJ2-7, so the J call may be wrong. The CDR3 has 14 amino acids. Looked up from germline, CDR1 is MNHNY and CDR2 is SVGAGI (reference sequence). The CDR3 DNA is TGTGCCAGCAGTACCGGGACAGGTATGGGCGAGCAGTACTTC. It yields the protein CASSTGTGMGEQYF.